These 9 T cell receptor beta chains share one sample of origin, sequenced in a study of blood T cell repertoires in COVID-19. Sequencing was performed with immunoSEQ multiplex PCR; in TCRdb, only in-frame clones are kept and a portion is missing. The sample lists 67,000 or so clones; roughly 83% were seen once. The material sequenced was peripheral blood. All receptors derive from a man between 65 and 85 years old with acute or convalescent COVID-19.

The chain couples TRBV5-1 to TRBJ2-1, with a weak D call TRBD2 (5 bases). V was shortened by 0 bases and J by 4 bases, with 8 bases between the two germline ends. Germline V gives CDR1 SGHRS, CDR2 YFSETQ. This CDR3 comprises 14 residues. In DNA form, the CDR3 reads TGCGCCAGCAGCTTGGGGACTTTTTACAATGAGCAGTTCTTC. It specifies CASSLGTFYNEQFF.

The chain employs TRBV5-8 and TRBJ1-2; D possibly corresponds to TRBD1 (5 bases). The V gene's germline CDR1 is SGHTS and CDR2 YDEGEE. The CDR3 has 11 amino acids. Trimming took 4 bases from V and 8 from J, leaving 9 bases between them. CDR3 residues: CASSRGVGYTF. In nucleotides, the CDR3 is TGTGCCAGCAGCCGGGGGGTCGGCTACACCTTC.

J is TRBJ2-1 and V is TRBV6-5; possible D gene TRBD2, 5 bases. V lost 0 bases and J 7 bases, leaving 13 bases between the germline ends. The CDR3 is 15 residues long. Per germline, CDR1 MNHEY and CDR2 SVGAGI. The CDR3 loop reads CASSYSSSRRNEQFF. The CDR3 DNA is TGTGCCAGCAGTTACTCTTCCTCGCGGAGGAATGAGCAGTTCTTC.

The chain joins TRBV3-1 (or the pseudogene TRBV3-2) to TRBJ2-1; a possible D gene is TRBD2 (5 bases). V was trimmed by 4 bases and J by 6 bases, leaving 10 bases between them. The CDR3 has 13 residues. Germline-derived CDR1 and CDR2 are LGHDT and YNNKEL (reference sequence). CDR3 DNA sequence: TGTGCCAGCAGCCCTCCTAGCTCCAATGAGCAGTTCTTC. Encoded protein: CASSPPSSNEQFF.

The chain is built from TRBV28 and TRBJ2-1; 9 nucleotides line up with TRBD1. CDR3 length equals 13 residues. Germline loops: CDR1 MDHEN, CDR2 SYDVKM. Trimming cost V 5 bases and J 7 bases; bases outside gene matches: 3. DNA of the CDR3: TGTGCCAGCAGTCAGACAGGGGGGAATGAGCAGTTCTTC. This translates into CASSQTGGNEQFF.

The CDR3 loop is CASSPAGGYWYEQYF. In nucleotides, the CDR3 is TGTGCCAGCAGCCCTGCGGGGGGTTATTGGTACGAGCAGTACTTC. The V call is TRBV28, the J call TRBJ2-7; 8 bases fit TRBD2. The V segment lost 6 bases and the J segment 4 bases; nucleotides outside the gene matches: 11. Germline-derived CDR1 and CDR2 are MDHEN and SYDVKM. The CDR3 is 15 residues long.

V usage is TRBV19 and J usage is TRBJ2-3; D is unresolved. Deletions cut 3 bases from V and 0 bases from J, with 16 bases between. Germline V gene data show CDR1 as LNHDA and CDR2 as SQIVND (reference sequence). The CDR3 spans 17 residues. The CDR3 DNA is TGTGCCAGTAGTATTGAGCAGCAGGTATCTAGCACAGATACGCAGTATTTT. Its translation is CASSIEQQVSSTDTQYF.

The CDR3 is CASSLQGADEQYF. For the CDR3, the DNA is TGTGCCAGCAGCTTACAGGGGGCGGACGAGCAGTACTTC. The rearrangement uses TRBV7-2 and TRBJ2-7; 8 bases agree with TRBD1. The CDR3 consists of 13 residues. V dropped 2 bases and J dropped 5; count of bases not matched to a gene: 2. Germline values: CDR1 SGHTA, CDR2 FQGNSA.

This clone is labeled as medium-sized. The chain uses TRBV29-1 and TRBJ2-5; TRBD2 is a possible D gene (5 bases). V lost 0 bases and J lost 4, with 9 bases in between. Germline V lookup: CDR1 SQVTM, CDR2 ANQGSEA. CDR3 length: 13 residues. In DNA form, the CDR3 reads TGCAGCGTTGAAGAAGGTCGGGGAGAGACCCAGTACTTC. As protein: CSVEEGRGETQYF.